The 18 T cell receptor beta chains below come from one sample, sequenced in a study of tumor and adjacent non-tumor tissue in lung cancer. The library came from three nested PCR rounds adapted from ARM-PCR protocols. One entry per CDR3 protein results from TCRdb running MiXCR on the multiplex PCR reads. This sample carries approximately 68,000 distinct CDR3 sequences, more than 70% of them seen once, and the ten largest clones take roughly 27%. The template was RNA from unsorted bulk tissue. The sample consisted of lung tumor tissue. These receptors all stem from a man between 60 and 75 years old with non-small cell lung cancer.

The CDR3 sequence: CASSGIWDATDSQYF. The CDR3 region has the DNA TGTGCCAGCAGCGGGATTTGGGACGCCACGGATTCGCAGTATTTT. The V and J genes are TRBV5-4 and TRBJ2-3; D could derive from TRBD1 or TRBD2 (5 bases each). V gave up 4 bases and J gave up 10 bases, with 22 bases separating them. CDR1 and CDR2 (germline): SGHNT, YYREEE (reference sequence). The CDR3 runs to 15 residues.

J is TRBJ2-2 and V is TRBV29-1; D is perhaps TRBD2 (6 bases). Germline CDR1 is SQVTM and CDR2 is ANQGSEA. The CDR3 contains 14 residues. The DNA for the CDR3 is TGCAGTTGTCGTCGGGGGAGTTTGACCGGGGAGCTGTTTTTT. Protein sequence: CSCRRGSLTGELFF.

On this clonotype itself: At one boundary the junction diverges from the germline segment, which might be a read error. The rearrangement joins TRBV5-4 to TRBJ2-3; 8 nucleotides match TRBD2. Germline V CDR1 and CDR2: SGHNT, YYREEE (reference sequence). CDR3 length equals 16 residues. CDR3 bases: TGCGCCAGCAGACCTATCGAGCGGGAGCCGGGAGATACGCACTATTTT. It translates to CASRPIEREPGDTHYF.

There are a few counts of this clonotype. CDR3 DNA: TGTGCCAGCAATTATGGGACAGATACTGAAGCTTTCTTT. Encoded protein: CASNYGTDTEAFF. This rearrangement joins TRBV11-3 to TRBJ1-1; 7 bases are shared with TRBD1. CDR1 is SGHNT and CDR2 is YENEEA in the germline V gene. The CDR3 runs 13 residues. The V segment lost 7 bases and the J segment 5 bases; nucleotides outside the gene matches: 7. The variable domain in full, with the rest retrieved from reference TRBV11-3 and TRBJ1-1, is EAGVVQSPRYKIIEKKQPVAFWCNPISGHNTLYWYLQNLGQGPELLIRYENEEAVDDSQLPKDRFSAERLKGVDSTLKIQPAELGDSAVYLCASNYGTDTEAFFGQGTRLTVV.

As concerns this clonotype: Germline and junction disagree at one end, which may indicate a read error. This chain links TRBV6-1 with TRBJ2-1, with 8 bases lining up with TRBD2. The germline V gene has CDR1 MNHNS and CDR2 SASEGT. The CDR3 totals 15 residues. The CDR3 sequence is CTSSELSGRYNGQFF. The CDR3 nucleotides read TGTACCAGCAGTGAATTGAGCGGGAGATACAATGGGCAGTTCTTC.

Comment on this clonotype: At one end, the junction sequence differs from germline, possibly due to a read error. CDR3 amino acids: CRVGQGRNKQFF. The CDR3 bases are TGCAGGGTTGGACAGGGACGTAATAAGCAGTTCTTC. The chain carries TRBV29-1 and TRBJ2-1, with 8 bases lining up with TRBD1. The germline V gene encodes CDR1 SQVTM and CDR2 ANQGSEA. The CDR3 has 12 residues.

Worth noting for this clonotype: A read error may be the cause here, since a much bigger clone is one base away. This chain uses TRBV5-6 with TRBJ2-3; the D gene is possibly TRBD2 (5 bases). Germline-derived CDR1 and CDR2 are SGHDT and YYEEEE. The CDR3 totals 15 residues. The CDR3 DNA reads as TGTGCCAGCAGCTCCGCCGGAGGAAGCACAGATACGCACTATTTT. Translation gives CASSSAGGSTDTHYF.

The table lists this clonotype with a count of one. No conserved phenylalanine or tryptophan is present at the end of the CDR3, so a read error is the likely explanation. V is TRBV12-3 or TRBV12-4 and J is TRBJ2-3; no definite D call. The CDR3 loop spans 15 amino acids. V shed 3 bases and J shed 0 bases, with 10 bases lying between them. The CDR3 sequence: CASSFWVPSTDTQYS. The DNA for the CDR3 is TGTGCCAGCAGTTTTTGGGTTCCAAGCACAGATACGCAGTATTCT.

This clonotype was counted only a few times. One junction end does not reproduce the germline sequence, and a read error may be involved. This chain connects TRBV28 to TRBJ1-2; 7 bases fit TRBD1. From germline, CDR1 is MDHEN and CDR2 SYDVKM. The CDR3 runs to 14 residues. CDR3 sequence reads: CASTLATGTYGYTF. The CDR3 region has the DNA TGTGCCAGCACTTTAGCGACAGGGACCTATGGCTACACCTTT.

In this sample, this clonotype turned up a few times. A much larger clone differs from this one at a single base, so this may be a read error. The CDR3 spells CASSLTPGKSEQYF. The CDR3 DNA sequence: TGTGCCAGCAGCTTGACCCCGGGGAAGAGTGAGCAGTACTTC. The gene calls are TRBV5-5 and TRBJ2-7, with D possibly TRBD2 on 5 matching bases. The V gene's germline CDR1 is SGHKS and CDR2 YYEKEE (reference sequence). V gave up 1 base and J gave up 7 bases, with 15 bases separating them. The CDR3 runs to 14 residues.

The rearrangement uses TRBV29-1 and TRBJ2-1; 8 bases are a match to TRBD2. The end of the DNA is better explained by TRBJ2-7, so the J call may be wrong. Looked up from germline, CDR1 is SQVTM and CDR2 is ANQGSEA. The CDR3 is made up of 15 amino acids. Here the CDR3 reads CNADFSGTVVNEQYF. CDR3 in DNA: TGCAACGCGGATTTTAGCGGGACGGTGGTAAACGAGCAGTACTTC.

Comment on this clonotype: The conserved phenylalanine or tryptophan normally closing the CDR3 is absent here, so this likely arose from a read error. This chain connects TRBV29-1 to TRBJ2-1; D is uncertain. This CDR3 has 12 amino acids. Germline V gene sequence: CDR1 SQVTM, CDR2 ANQGSEA. The CDR3 here is CSVDNRSNEQFL. CDR3 bases: TGCAGTGTTGACAATCGGTCCAATGAGCAGTTCCTC.

The table lists this clonotype with many counts. The chain carries TRBV6-1 and TRBJ2-2; 12 bases line up with TRBD1. V lost 10 bases and J lost 8; bases outside the gene matches: 11. Germline loops: CDR1 MNHNS, CDR2 SASEGT. The CDR3 runs 15 residues. CDR3 DNA sequence: TGTGCCACCCGCCCGGGACAGGGGGCGCCTGGGGAGCTGTTTTTT. It is translated as CATRPGQGAPGELFF.

V gene TRBV29-1 combines with J gene TRBJ1-1, with D possibly matching TRBD1 (5 bases). The CDR3 loop spans 13 amino acids. Germline lookup yields CDR1 SQVTM and CDR2 ANQGSEA. The CDR3 DNA is TGCGGCGCCTCGGTAGTGGGGGACACTGAAGCTTTCTTT. This codes for CGASVVGDTEAFF. Supplemented by reference TRBV29-1 and TRBJ1-1, the full variable domain reads SAVISQKPSRDICQRGTSLTIQCQVDSQVTMMFWYRQQPGQSLTLIATANQGSEATYESGFVIDKFPISRPNLTFSTLTVSNMSPEDSSIYLCGASVVGDTEAFFGQGTRLTVV.

To note about this clonotype: The conserved phenylalanine or tryptophan is not found at the CDR3 terminus, so this likely reflects a read error. This rearrangement joins TRBV6-5 to TRBJ2-3; D unresolved. V dropped 8 bases and J dropped 0 bases, with 12 bases sitting between them. Germline CDR1 is MNHEY and CDR2 is SVGAGI. This CDR3 comprises 14 residues. CDR3 bases: TGTGCCAGCCGCCCGGGTGTTAGCACAGATACGCAGTATTGT. Translating gives CASRPGVSTDTQYC.

A word on this clonotype: A much larger clone sits a single nucleotide away, making a read error possible. The CDR3 nucleotides read TGTGCCAGCAGCCCGGACGGGGTGGATCAGTCCCAGCATTTT. Amino acids: CASSPDGVDQSQHF. The chain employs TRBV7-9 and TRBJ1-5; D is ambiguous. Germline values: CDR1 SEHNR, CDR2 FQNEAQ (reference sequence). The CDR3 length is 14 residues.

This clonotype was observed at least ten times. The chain is built from TRBV12-3 or TRBV12-4 and TRBJ1-5, with D possibly matching TRBD1 (5 bases). The CDR3 runs 13 residues. The V gene lost 9 bases and the J gene lost 3 bases, with 12 bases spanning the gap. The CDR3 DNA is TGTGCCAGTCGGGGCACACCCAATCAGCCCCAGCATTTT. This gives the protein CASRGTPNQPQHF.

This clonotype appeared a single time. The CDR3 carries no conserved terminal phenylalanine or tryptophan, so it likely arises from a read error. Because the CDR3's place on the DNA is in doubt, the DNA is left out and the CDR3 is given as listed by TCRdb. This chain uses TRBV29-1 with TRBJ2-1. The germline V gene encodes CDR1 SQVTM and CDR2 ANQGSEA. Inclusive of both ends, the CDR3 amounts to 12 amino acids. The CDR3 sequence: CSVGMWGNEQLL.